Described below is a single TCR beta chain sequence and its context. The data belong to a study of brain T cells in children with intractable seizures. Only cases whose brain tissue showed the highest T cell transcript signatures were sequenced. Patients received at least one anti-epileptic drug before surgery. The protocol was immunoSEQ multiplex PCR, while the TCRdb copy is restricted to in-frame clones and leaves out a portion. The data show fewer than 85,000 clones, roughly 91% seen once. This receptor was taken from a boy younger than two with tuberous sclerosis and intractable seizures. The sequencing used peripheral blood, collected at surgery.

In DNA form, the CDR3 reads TGCGCCAGCAGGGATACTACCACAGATACGCAGTATTTT. It codes for CASRDTTTDTQYF. The V and J genes are TRBV10-1 and TRBJ2-3; D remains unclear. With 6 bases removed from V and 2 bases from J, the gap between germline ends came to 9 bases. The CDR3 consists of 13 residues. The germline gives CDR1 WNHNN, CDR2 SYGVQD (reference sequence).